This T cell receptor beta chain was sequenced in a study of T-cell reconstitution after alpha-beta-depleted transplantation in children. V lost 10 bases to trimming and J lost 6 bases, with 19 bases between them. CDR3 length: 14 amino acids. Molecular barcoding with unique molecular identifiers was used for the TCRbeta library. TCRdb passed the PCR reads through MiXCR, listing each CDR3 protein once. This sample yields about 1,000,000 distinct CDR3 sequences, of which about 26% are seen a single time; about 28% belongs to the top ten. For this clonotype: Its antigen is still unknown.

General study points: Surviving thymic progenitors and recipient T cells were the source of high TCRbeta diversity at day 60 in some patients. Reportedly, roughly two months post-transplant, alpha-beta T cells arose from several hundred expanded graft clones. A year had passed since transplant, and T-cell counts and diversity by then came mostly from newly produced T cells.

The chain uses TRBV12-3 or TRBV12-4 and TRBJ1-5; no clear D gene. This TCR derives from a boy under two years old who had a stem cell transplant for SCID, so the T cells may come from the graft donor. Sequencing used PBMCs, mostly from graft donor cells, obtained 360 days after TCRalphabeta/CD19-depleted stem cell transplant. CDR3 protein: CATTKGGPSQPQHF. As DNA, the CDR3 is TGTGCCACCACTAAGGGAGGTCCCAGTCAGCCCCAGCATTTT.